This TCR beta chain is drawn from a study of T cell repertoires in cytomegalovirus infection. The V gene's germline CDR1 is SGHVT and CDR2 SQSDAQ. Trimming removed 6 bases at V and 0 bases at J, with 17 bases between. There are 16 residues in the CDR3. TCRdb analysed the reads with MiXCR anew, one entry per CDR3 protein. This table holds about 530,000 distinct CDR3 sequences, about 25% found once. The TCR sequence derives from a human donor in good health (CMV status not recorded). Some clones in this sample may be carry-over from other donors' samples. The sequencing input was PBMCs. This chain links TRBV7-4 with TRBJ1-2, with D maybe TRBD1 (5 bases). The CDR3 spells CASRASLLTANYGYTF. CDR3 nucleotide sequence: TGTGCCAGCAGAGCTTCCCTATTGACAGCTAACTATGGCTACACCTTC. The whole variable domain, filled in from reference TRBV7-4 and TRBJ1-2, reads GAGVSQSPRYKVAKRGRDVALRCDSISGHVTLYWYRQTLGQGSEVLTYSQSDAQRDKSGRPSGRFSAERPERSVSTLKIQRTEQGDSAVYLCASRASLLTANYGYTFGSGTRLTVV.